Sequencing of this T cell receptor (beta chain) was carried out in a study of blood T cells in healthy people across ages. Study-wide results and caveats: PBMCs left unsorted prevented a conclusive naive versus antigen-experienced comparison.

Together with a sample-barcoded 5' primer, a J-beta primer mix was included in a second PCR lasting roughly 6 to 12 cycles. TCRdb reprocessed the 5' RACE reads via MiXCR and lists one record per CDR3 protein. The table has over 1.5 million distinct CDR3 sequences, roughly 50% seen once; the top ten hold roughly 2.1%. V dropped 5 bases and J dropped 6 bases, with 10 bases sitting between them. The CDR3 runs to 12 residues. Germline assignment: CDR1 SGHNT and CDR2 YENEEA. Worth noting for this clonotype: No antigen is known for it.

The clonotype originates from a woman aged 40-49 years in good health. The chain uses TRBV11-3 and TRBJ1-1; D gene unclear. Sequencing was carried out using blood. The CDR3 bases are TGTGCCAGCAGCAACGGTAGAGCTGAAGCTTTCTTT. Translation: CASSNGRAEAFF.